What follows are 5 T cell receptor beta chains derived from one specimen sequenced in a study of cytotoxic CD8 clonotypes in ibrutinib-treated CLL. Some clones are missing from TCRdb's copy, which holds only in-frame ones; the method was immunoSEQ multiplex PCR. The top ten hold about 13% of the sample, which has some 140,000 clones, about 79% seen once. The sample here was PBMCs, taken after 12 months of ibrutinib treatment. The receptors stem from a human donor with chronic lymphocytic leukemia.

This clone was seen only a few times. The chain uses TRBV30 and TRBJ2-5; D ambiguous. Germline CDR1 GTSNPN, CDR2 SVGIG (reference sequence). The V and J ends lost 2 bases and 5 bases respectively, with 6 bases between them. The CDR3 is 11 amino acids. Here the CDR3 reads CAWSSRETQYF. DNA of the CDR3: TGTGCCTGGAGTTCTCGGGAGACCCAGTACTTC. Together with reference TRBV30 and TRBJ2-5, the CDR3 gives the full variable domain: SQTIHQWPATLVQPVGSPLSLECTVEGTSNPNLYWYRQAAGRGLQLLFYSVGIGQISSEVPQNLSASRPQDRQFILSSKKLLLSDSGFYLCAWSSRETQYFGPGTRLLVL.

The CDR3 loop reads CASSQAFSQGRSTEAFF. The CDR3 bases are TGCGCCAGCAGCCAAGCGTTCTCACAGGGTCGGTCCACTGAAGCTTTCTTT. V and J are TRBV4-1 and TRBJ1-1; maybe TRBD1 (6 bases). Germline V gene data show CDR1 as MGHRA and CDR2 as YSYEKL. The ends were cut back, 1 base at V and 4 bases at J, with 19 bases in the middle. The CDR3 spans 17 residues.

The rearrangement uses TRBV5-4 and TRBJ2-1; TRBD2 matches 7 bases. The CDR3 covers 16 residues. V lost 0 bases, J lost 6 bases, and 9 bases stayed unmatched. The V gene's germline CDR1 is SGHNT and CDR2 YYREEE (reference sequence). CDR3 DNA: TGTGCCAGCAGCTTGGCCGGGTCGGTAGCGGGCAATGAGCAGTTCTTC. Its protein is CASSLAGSVAGNEQFF.

The J gene is TRBJ2-1, the V gene TRBV19, with TRBD1 as a possible D gene (6 bases). The V gene lost 7 bases and the J gene lost 2 bases, with 15 bases spanning the gap. Germline V gives CDR1 LNHDA, CDR2 SQIVND (reference sequence). This CDR3 region has 15 residues. Here the CDR3 reads CASTKGRGTYNEQFF. The CDR3 DNA reads as TGTGCCAGTACCAAGGGCAGGGGAACCTACAATGAGCAGTTCTTC.

This chain uses TRBV19 with TRBJ2-7, with 12 bases matching TRBD2. The germline gives CDR1 LNHDA, CDR2 SQIVND (reference sequence). The CDR3 totals 13 residues. Trimming cost V 8 bases and J 4 bases; bases outside gene matches: 3. In DNA form, the CDR3 reads TGTGCCAGTTCCGGACTAGCGGGGTACGAGCAGTACTTC. Its translation is CASSGLAGYEQYF. Filled out from reference TRBV19 and TRBJ2-7, the complete variable domain reads DGGITQSPKYLFRKEGQNVTLSCEQNLNHDAMYWYRQDPGQGLRLIYYSQIVNDFQKGDIAEGYSVSREKKESFPLTVTSAQKNPTAFYLCASSGLAGYEQYFGPGTRLTVT.